A selection of T cell receptor beta chains follows, all from one sample in a study of T cell repertoires in cytomegalovirus infection. What these receptors recognize is not known. TCRdb fed the reads into MiXCR, producing one record per CDR3 protein. The data contain some 480,000 distinct CDR3 sequences, 33% of them singletons. The specimen was cultured PBMCs, collected from culture after CMV antigen stimulation. These receptors were collected from a human donor in good health (CMV status not recorded). Some clones in this sample may be carry-over from other donors' samples. Each CDR3 is given with its conserved first and last residue. Fields, in order: V gene, clone size, D gene, J gene, CDR3 protein, CDR3 DNA. A D gene is named only where the DNA matches it firmly. The size of a clone is reported for some rows only, either as once, few or many, or as a class for expanded clones.

TRBV20-1,NA,NA,TRBJ1-1,CSARKNTEAFF,TGCAGTGCTCGTAAGAACACTGAAGCTTTCTTT
TRBV7-2,few,TRBD2,TRBJ2-1,CASRSTSAEQFF,TGTGCCAGCAGGTCGACTAGCGCAGAGCAGTTCTTC
TRBV7-9,few,NA,TRBJ2-2,CASSFPVSGELFF,TGTGCCAGCAGCTTCCCAGTTTCCGGGGAGCTGTTTTTT
TRBV6-6,few,NA,TRBJ1-2,CAIYEVGRYGYTF,TGTGCCATCTATGAAGTGGGACGTTATGGCTACACCTTC
TRBV6-2/TRBV6-3,few,TRBD2,TRBJ2-1,CASSYATSGSRNEQFF,TGTGCCAGCAGTTACGCGACTAGCGGGAGTCGGAATGAGCAGTTCTTC
TRBV20-1,NA,NA,TRBJ1-5,CSAREVSGAAANGEPQHF,TGCAGTGCTAGGGAAGTAAGTGGGGCGGCCGCGAATGGTGAGCCCCAGCATTTT
TRBV7-2,few,NA,TRBJ2-7,CASSINPGPGEQYF,TGTGCCAGCAGCATCAATCCGGGTCCTGGAGAGCAGTACTTC
TRBV7-2,few,NA,TRBJ1-1,CASSPFRGEAFF,TGTGCCAGCAGCCCCTTCCGGGGGGAAGCTTTCTTT
TRBV7-8,few,TRBD2,TRBJ2-3,CASSQGRERTDTQYF,TGTGCCAGCAGCCAAGGGCGGGAGAGGACAGATACGCAGTATTTT
TRBV27,few,TRBD1,TRBJ2-7,CASSLSGQGASEQYF,TGTGCCAGCAGTTTAAGCGGGCAGGGGGCGAGTGAGCAGTACTTC
TRBV28,many,TRBD1,TRBJ2-1,CASSSGTGSYNEQFF,TGTGCCAGCAGTTCCGGGACAGGCTCCTACAATGAGCAGTTCTTC
TRBV7-2,few,TRBD1,TRBJ2-3,CASSLEGTGDQAQYF,TGTGCCAGCAGCTTAGAGGGGACAGGGGATCAGGCGCAGTATTTT
TRBV6-2/TRBV6-3,few,NA,TRBJ1-5,CASRIPDGEGPQHF,TGTGCCAGCAGAATTCCCGACGGTGAAGGGCCCCAGCATTTT
TRBV7-3,NA,NA,TRBJ2-4,CASSPAPGHFNIQYF,TGTGCCAGCAGCCCTGCTCCAGGACACTTTAACATTCAGTACTTC
TRBV7-6,many,TRBD2,TRBJ2-3,CASSRTSADTQYF,TGTGCCAGCAGCAGGACTAGCGCAGATACGCAGTATTTT
TRBV5-1,NA,NA,TRBJ2-3,CASSLGDLKDTQYF,TGCGCCAGCAGCTTGGGGGACTTGAAAGATACGCAGTATTTT
TRBV11-2,NA,TRBD1,TRBJ2-3,CASSLVGTGGMADTQYF,TGTGCCAGCAGCTTAGTTGGGACAGGGGGCATGGCAGATACGCAGTATTTT
TRBV5-1,NA,TRBD2,TRBJ2-5,CASSLETSGGGTQYF,TGCGCCAGCAGCTTGGAGACTAGCGGAGGGGGGACCCAGTACTTC
TRBV7-2,few,TRBD2,TRBJ2-1,CASSLNSGTDEQFF,TGTGCCAGCAGCTTAAATAGCGGGACCGATGAGCAGTTCTTC
TRBV9,NA,TRBD2,TRBJ2-3,CASSGVSGSDTQYF,TGTGCCAGCAGCGGGGTTAGCGGGAGCGATACGCAGTATTTT
TRBV6-6,NA,NA,TRBJ1-3,CASSPPGSSGNTIYF,TGTGCCAGCAGCCCCCCAGGATCCTCTGGAAACACCATATATTTT
TRBV12-3/TRBV12-4,few,NA,TRBJ2-7,CASSLGERMPTYEQYF,TGTGCCAGCAGTTTAGGTGAGCGGATGCCAACCTACGAGCAGTACTTC
TRBV7-6,few,TRBD2,TRBJ2-1,CASSPTLTSGNYNEQFF,TGTGCCAGCAGCCCTACCCTGACTAGCGGGAACTACAATGAGCAGTTCTTC
TRBV20-1,many,TRBD1,TRBJ1-5,CSTTDRGPGGNQPQHF,TGCAGTACTACTGACAGGGGGCCCGGTGGTAATCAGCCCCAGCATTTT
TRBV7-8,few,NA,TRBJ2-3,CASSLLPQRARGITDTQYF,TGTGCCAGCAGCCTACTTCCACAGCGGGCTCGAGGGATTACAGATACGCAGTATTTT
TRBV27,once,NA,TRBJ1-1,CASSLGGLGEAFF,TGTGCCAGCAGTTTGGGGGGGCTTGGTGAAGCTTTCTTT
TRBV9,once,NA,TRBJ2-6,CASSVSGILANVLTF,TGTGCCAGCAGCGTTAGTGGGATTTTGGCCAACGTCCTGACTTTC
TRBV7-2,many,NA,TRBJ2-5,CASSRYRVGQETQYF,TGTGCCAGCAGCAGATACAGGGTCGGTCAAGAGACCCAGTACTTC
TRBV7-2,many,NA,TRBJ2-3,CASSLAPLSTDTQYF,TGTGCCAGCAGCTTAGCGCCTTTATCCACAGATACGCAGTATTTT
TRBV12-3/TRBV12-4,NA,NA,TRBJ2-7,CASSAVGTSYEQYF,TGTGCCAGCAGTGCCGTAGGCACGTCCTACGAGCAGTACTTC
TRBV11-1,NA,TRBD2,TRBJ2-3,CASSPGLVGLSTQYF,TGTGCCAGCAGCCCCGGACTAGTTGGCCTAAGTACGCAGTATTTT
TRBV6-1,NA,NA,TRBJ1-2,CASSEVGLSYTF,TGTGCCAGCAGTGAAGTGGGTTTGAGCTACACCTTC
TRBV12-3/TRBV12-4,once,NA,TRBJ1-3,CASSFGLRSGNTIYF,TGTGCCAGCAGTTTCGGCCTCAGGTCTGGAAACACCATATATTTT
TRBV7-2,few,NA,TRBJ2-1,CASSLFGEPSYNEQFF,TGTGCCAGCAGCTTATTTGGCGAACCCTCCTACAATGAGCAGTTCTTC
TRBV20-1,NA,NA,TRBJ1-1,CSARDPVGWRGSTEAFF,TGCAGTGCTAGAGACCCCGTGGGTTGGCGGGGGAGCACTGAAGCTTTCTTT
TRBV2,NA,NA,TRBJ1-2,CASSGGTNYGYTF,TGTGCCAGCAGTGGCGGCACAAACTATGGCTACACCTTC
TRBV23-1,NA,NA,TRBJ2-2,CASSQGQPMNTGELFF,TGCGCCAGCAGTCAAGGACAGCCTATGAACACCGGGGAGCTGTTTTTT
TRBV20-1,NA,TRBD1,TRBJ1-6,CSARLPGQTVYNSPLHF,TGCAGTGCTAGACTCCCGGGACAGACAGTTTATAATTCACCCCTCCACTTT
TRBV7-2,few,NA,TRBJ2-3,CASTSTLDRDTQYF,TGTGCCAGCACCTCGACCTTGGATCGGGATACGCAGTATTTT
TRBV19,few,NA,TRBJ2-1,CASTIGGPTPEQFF,TGTGCCAGTACCATAGGGGGACCCACCCCGGAGCAGTTCTTC
TRBV12-3/TRBV12-4,NA,NA,TRBJ1-2,CASSLMIYTSPNYGYTF,TGTGCCAGCAGTTTAATGATATACACAAGCCCTAACTATGGCTACACCTTC
TRBV7-2,many,NA,TRBJ2-7,CASSPQTYSYEQYF,TGTGCCAGCAGCCCGCAGACATATTCCTACGAGCAGTACTTC
TRBV28,few,NA,TRBJ1-2,CASRTDRNYGYTF,TGTGCCAGCAGGACGGACAGAAACTATGGCTACACCTTC
TRBV7-2,NA,NA,TRBJ2-7,CASSHPELGLNYEQYF,TGTGCCAGCAGCCACCCCGAACTGGGACTGAATTACGAGCAGTACTTC
TRBV14,few,NA,TRBJ1-4,CASSLRTVRDEKLFF,TGTGCCAGCAGCCTCAGGACAGTAAGGGATGAAAAACTGTTTTTT
TRBV28,few,NA,TRBJ1-5,CASSSPGTDSNQPQHF,TGTGCCAGCAGTTCCCCGGGGACGGATAGCAATCAGCCCCAGCATTTT
TRBV12-3/TRBV12-4,NA,NA,TRBJ2-5,CASSSPWRETQYF,TGTGCCAGCAGTTCGCCCTGGAGAGAGACCCAGTACTTC
TRBV20-1,few,TRBD2,TRBJ2-1,CSAGRLAGVGEQFF,TGCAGTGCTGGTCGACTAGCGGGAGTAGGTGAGCAGTTCTTC
TRBV4-1,few,NA,TRBJ1-2,CASSSPRMGGYTF,TGCGCCAGCAGCTCGCCCCGAATGGGTGGCTACACCTTC
TRBV24-1,few,TRBD1,TRBJ1-5,CATSDSRGSKVQHF,TGTGCCACCAGTGACTCCAGGGGGTCCAAGGTCCAGCATTTT
TRBV25-1,once,NA,TRBJ1-4,CASIGQNNEKLFF,TGTGCCAGCATCGGACAGAATAATGAAAAACTGTTTTTT
TRBV28,few,TRBD1,TRBJ2-7,CASSLMSGGFHEQYF,TGTGCCAGCAGTTTAATGTCAGGGGGCTTCCACGAGCAGTACTTC